These 29 T cell receptor beta chains share one sample of origin, sequenced in a study of control samples from healthy donors and cancer patients. This table comes from immunoSEQ multiplex PCR, and its TCRdb copy is limited to in-frame clones, with some not included. The top ten hold 4.5% to 6% of the sample, which has around 85,000 clones, just under 95% seen once. Material: blood. Receptor source: a woman in her late teens or twenties in good health.

The rearrangement uses TRBV7-2 and TRBJ2-2, with 10 bases fitting TRBD1. The ends lost 6 bases at V and 4 bases at J; junction bases unmatched: 14. Germline-derived CDR1 and CDR2 are SGHTA and FQGNSA. The CDR3 length is 18 residues. Here the CDR3 reads CASRADRGTGVGTGELFF. In DNA, the CDR3 is TGTGCCAGCAGGGCTGACCGAGGGACAGGGGTGGGCACCGGGGAGCTGTTTTTT.

This chain uses TRBV7-8 with TRBJ1-5; perhaps TRBD1 as D (5 bases). Germline loops: CDR1 SGHVS, CDR2 FQNEAQ. This CDR3 contains 14 residues. V lost 8 bases and J 2 bases, leaving 13 bases between the germline ends. In DNA, the CDR3 is TGTGCCAGCCGGGGGATCGGGCGCAATCAGCCCCAGCATTTT. This sequence encodes CASRGIGRNQPQHF. Based on the CDR3 plus reference TRBV7-8 and TRBJ1-5, the full variable domain is GAGVSQSPRYKVAKRGQDVALRCDPISGHVSLFWYQQALGQGPEFLTYFQNEAQLDKSGLPSDRFFAERPEGSVSTLKIQRTQQEDSAVYLCASRGIGRNQPQHFGDGTRLSIL.

V and J are TRBV28 and TRBJ1-1; weak D call: TRBD1 (6 bases). Germline CDR1 MDHEN, CDR2 SYDVKM. Trimming removed 5 bases from V and 5 bases from J, with 12 bases in between. CDR3 length: 13 amino acids. CDR3 DNA: TGTGCCAGCAGTCCAGGGGATGGGACTGAAGCTTTCTTT. This encodes CASSPGDGTEAFF.

The table lists this clone with a count of one. The chain couples TRBV7-9 to TRBJ1-2, with D possibly TRBD1 on 6 matching bases. V was clipped by 1 base and J by 3 bases, with 24 bases between them. The CDR3 loop spans 19 amino acids. The germline CDR1 and CDR2 sequences are SEHNR and FQNEAQ (reference sequence). DNA of the CDR3: TGTGCCAGCAGCTTAGAGGGTGTAGGGGGGGCCGGGGGCGACTATGGCTACACCTTC. Its translation: CASSLEGVGGAGGDYGYTF.

The chain recombines TRBV28 with TRBJ1-1, with D perhaps matching TRBD1 (6 bases). Trimming removed 5 bases from V and 6 bases from J, with 22 bases in between. The CDR3 loop spans 16 amino acids. Germline values: CDR1 MDHEN, CDR2 SYDVKM. CDR3 amino acids: CASSIVDQTGFSEAFF. The DNA for the CDR3 is TGTGCCAGCAGTATAGTTGACCAAACAGGGTTTTCTGAAGCTTTCTTT.

This clone came up a few times. The gene calls are TRBV9 and TRBJ1-1; 8 nucleotides match TRBD1. Per the germline V gene, CDR1 is SGDLS and CDR2 is YYNGEE. The CDR3 runs to 14 residues. V gave up 3 bases and J gave up 5 bases; unmatched junction bases: 6. CDR3 amino acids: CASSASGGNTEAFF. The CDR3 bases are TGTGCCAGCAGCGCCTCAGGGGGCAATACTGAAGCTTTCTTT.

The chain has TRBV24-1 and TRBJ2-2; D not certain. Germline V gene lookup returns CDR1 KGHDR and CDR2 SFDVKD. Trimming took off 5 bases at V and 6 bases at J, with 12 bases between the two ends. This CDR3 is built from 14 residues. CDR3 nucleotide sequence: TGTGCCACCAGTGTCCTGGGCTCGTCCGGGGAGCTGTTTTTT. Translated: CATSVLGSSGELFF.

The chain uses TRBV18 and TRBJ2-5, with D possibly matching TRBD2 (5 bases). The germline V gene has CDR1 KGHSH and CDR2 LQKENI. V shed 0 bases and J shed 4 bases, with 6 bases lying between them. The CDR3 has 13 amino acids. The CDR3 loop reads CASSPPAGETQYF. The CDR3 coding sequence is TGTGCCAGCTCACCACCGGCGGGAGAGACCCAGTACTTC.

Details on this clone: This same CDR3 is encoded by further DNA sequences in the sample. The V gene is TRBV7-3, the J gene TRBJ2-5; TRBD1 matches 7 bases. V was pared by 5 bases and J by 5 bases, with 2 bases of the junction left unmatched. The CDR3 is 12 amino acids. Germline values: CDR1 SGHTA, CDR2 FQGTGA. CDR3 protein: CASSLQGETQYF. Written as DNA, the CDR3 is TGTGCCAGCAGCCTACAGGGGGAGACCCAGTACTTC.

The rearrangement joins TRBV27 to TRBJ2-2, with 9 bases that match TRBD1. The germline V gene encodes CDR1 MNHEY and CDR2 SMNVEV (reference sequence). The trim removed 2 bases at V and 4 bases at J, leaving 14 bases unmatched. The CDR3 covers 19 residues. The CDR3 region has the DNA TGTGCCAGCAGTTTAAGAGGAGGGTGGGACAGGGTTTTCACCGGGGAGCTGTTTTTT. Protein sequence: CASSLRGGWDRVFTGELFF.

The chain has TRBV6-2 or TRBV6-3 and TRBJ1-2; TRBD1 might be the D (6 bases). This CDR3 is built from 15 residues. Trimming removed 6 bases from V and 3 bases from J, with 17 bases in between. CDR1 and CDR2 (germline): MNHEY, SVGEGT. CDR3 region: CASSPQGKGYYGYTF. The DNA for the CDR3 is TGTGCCAGCAGCCCACAGGGAAAAGGGTACTATGGCTACACCTTC.

The rearrangement joins TRBV6-6 to TRBJ1-2; tentative D call: TRBD1 (5 bases). V was trimmed by 1 base and J by 6 bases, leaving 18 bases between them. Germline loops: CDR1 MNHNY, CDR2 SVGAGI (reference sequence). This CDR3 spans 16 amino acids. CDR3 in DNA: TGTGCCAGCAGTTACTTACAAACAAGGGGAGAGGATGGCTACACCTTC. This codes for CASSYLQTRGEDGYTF.

The V call is TRBV7-2, the J call TRBJ2-7, with D possibly matching TRBD1 (6 bases). Germline CDR1 SGHTA, CDR2 FQGNSA. The CDR3 runs 15 residues. Between the trimmed V and J ends, which lost 5 bases and 6 bases, there was a span of 20 bases. The CDR3 reads CASSPLRVRGPEQYF. The CDR3 DNA reads as TGTGCCAGCAGCCCGCTCAGGGTCAGGGGACCCGAGCAGTACTTC.

The chain couples TRBV29-1 to TRBJ1-3; D is ambiguous. CDR1 and CDR2 from the germline V gene are SQVTM and ANQGSEA. Trimming left V 3 bases short and J 0 bases short, with 6 bases between. The CDR3 totals 13 residues. Here the CDR3 DNA reads TGCAGCGTTGATGGTAGCTCTGGAAACACCATATATTTT. This translates into CSVDGSSGNTIYF.

As DNA, the CDR3 is TGTGCCACCAGCAGGATCCTTAGCGGGAGCACCACAGATACGCAGTATTTT. It is translated as CATSRILSGSTTDTQYF. The chain links TRBV15 to TRBJ2-3; the match to TRBD2 covers 9 bases. With V trimmed by 3 bases and J by 2 bases, 9 bases remained unmatched. The CDR3 is 17 amino acids. CDR1 LNHNV and CDR2 YYDKDF come from the germline V gene (reference sequence).

The chain joins TRBV5-1 to TRBJ2-3, with D perhaps TRBD1 (6 bases). Trimming took 5 bases from V and 0 from J, leaving 10 bases between them. CDR3 size: 14 residues. Germline lookup yields CDR1 SGHRS and CDR2 YFSETQ. CDR3 bases: TGCGCCAGCAGGGGGACACTCAGCACAGATACGCAGTATTTT. Translating gives CASRGTLSTDTQYF.

V is TRBV30 and J is TRBJ1-6; D is unclear. The CDR3 loop spans 10 amino acids. With 8 bases removed from V and 9 bases from J, the gap between germline ends came to 8 bases. Germline CDR1 is GTSNPN and CDR2 is SVGIG (reference sequence). CDR3 loop: CAKGSSPLHF. CDR3 nucleotide sequence: TGTGCCAAAGGAAGTTCACCCCTCCACTTT.

This clone was detected a few times. The chain couples TRBV27 to TRBJ1-2, with D possibly being TRBD1 (5 bases). CDR1 is MNHEY and CDR2 is SMNVEV in the germline V gene (reference sequence). Trimming cost V 5 bases and J 7 bases, with 17 bases left between them. The CDR3 consists of 14 residues. The CDR3 DNA reads as TGTGCCAGCAGTCAGGGCCCGGGGACTTCTGGCTACACCTTC. Its translation is CASSQGPGTSGYTF.

The chain recombines TRBV2 with TRBJ1-2; D is possibly TRBD1 (5 bases). The CDR3 is 13 amino acids. The germline V and J ends were trimmed by 6 bases and 1 base, with 9 bases remaining between them. Germline CDR1 reads SNHLY; CDR2 reads FYNNEI. This CDR3 is CASRGVGNYGYTF. In DNA form, the CDR3 reads TGTGCCAGCAGGGGGGTCGGTAACTATGGCTACACCTTC. Full variable domain (outside the CDR3, taken from reference TRBV2 and TRBJ1-2): EPEVTQTPSHQVTQMGQEVILRCVPISNHLYFYWYRQILGQKVEFLVSFYNNEISEKSEIFDDQFSVERPDGSNFTLKIRSTKLEDSAMYFCASRGVGNYGYTFGSGTRLTVV.

The chain couples TRBV18 to TRBJ2-1, with TRBD1 matching 10 bases. V was clipped by 3 bases and J by 2 bases; unmatched bases: 4. Germline V gives CDR1 KGHSH, CDR2 LQKENI. The CDR3 runs 16 residues. The CDR3, as DNA: TGTGCCAGCTCACCGAAAGGACAGGGGGCCTACAATGAGCAGTTCTTC. Translated, it gives CASSPKGQGAYNEQFF. Full variable domain (outside the CDR3, taken from reference TRBV18 and TRBJ2-1): NAGVMQNPRHLVRRRGQEARLRCSPMKGHSHVYWYRQLPEEGLKFMVYLQKENIIDESGMPKERFSAEFPKEGPSILRIQQVVRGDSAAYFCASSPKGQGAYNEQFFGPGTRLTVL.

In this sample, this clone turned up once. The chain links TRBV11-2 to TRBJ1-1; unclear D gene. V was pared by 5 bases and J by 6 bases, with 7 bases between. Germline V gene data show CDR1 as SGHAT and CDR2 as FQNNGV. The CDR3 is 11 residues long. The CDR3 nucleotides are TGTGCCAGCAGCGGCTCCCCTGAAGCTTTCTTT. Protein: CASSGSPEAFF.

V is TRBV14 and J is TRBJ1-1; D unclear. Germline lookup yields CDR1 SGHDN and CDR2 FVKESK. This CDR3 is 14 amino acids long. Trimming pared 5 bases from V and 2 bases from J, leaving 12 bases between. In DNA form, the CDR3 reads TGTGCCAGCAGCATTCAAATGGGTAACACTGAAGCTTTCTTT. Translated: CASSIQMGNTEAFF.

This chain uses TRBV27 with TRBJ1-5; 7 bases match TRBD1. V shed 5 bases, J shed 1 base, and the junction held 2 bases outside the gene matches. Germline V gene lookup returns CDR1 MNHEY and CDR2 SMNVEV (reference sequence). The CDR3 extends over 14 amino acids. CDR3 amino acids: CASSPGGSNQPQHF. As DNA, the CDR3 is TGTGCCAGCAGTCCAGGGGGGAGCAATCAGCCCCAGCATTTT.

J is TRBJ2-7 and V is TRBV3-1 (or the pseudogene TRBV3-2), with 9 bases identical to TRBD1. Germline lookup yields CDR1 LGHDT and CDR2 YNNKEL (reference sequence). CDR3 length: 16 residues. Trimming at V came to 2 bases and at J to 3 bases, leaving 8 bases not matched to a gene. The CDR3 nucleotides read TGTGCCAGCAGCCAAATTGGGACAGGGATCGTCTACGAGCAGTACTTC. This sequence encodes CASSQIGTGIVYEQYF.

This clone was found once. The chain has TRBV5-4 and TRBJ1-2; D possibly corresponds to TRBD1 (5 bases). The CDR3 runs to 16 residues. Looked up from germline, CDR1 is SGHNT and CDR2 is YYREEE (reference sequence). The germline V and J ends were trimmed by 5 bases and 2 bases, with 19 bases remaining between them. This CDR3 reads CASRPWDGGQNYGYTF. The CDR3 bases are TGTGCCAGCAGGCCCTGGGACGGAGGTCAAAACTATGGCTACACCTTC.

CDR3 residues: CSVGSGADQPQHF. For the CDR3, the DNA is TGCAGCGTTGGTTCCGGGGCGGATCAGCCCCAGCATTTT. The rearrangement joins TRBV29-1 to TRBJ1-5, with D tentatively TRBD1 (5 bases). Germline V gene lookup returns CDR1 SQVTM and CDR2 ANQGSEA. This CDR3 has 13 residues. The ends were cut back, 4 bases at V and 5 bases at J, with 12 bases in the middle.

The J gene is TRBJ2-7, the V gene TRBV6-1; 9 positions match TRBD1. V lost 3 bases, J lost 4 bases, and 7 bases stayed unmatched. Germline V gene sequence: CDR1 MNHNS, CDR2 SASEGT. CDR3 size: 15 residues. CDR3 sequence reads: CASSEAGTGPYEQYF. For the CDR3, the DNA is TGTGCCAGCAGTGAGGCCGGGACAGGGCCTTACGAGCAGTACTTC.

This chain uses TRBV27 with TRBJ2-2; D gene ambiguous. Germline CDR1 reads MNHEY; CDR2 reads SMNVEV (reference sequence). Trimming removed 5 bases from V and 3 bases from J, with 7 bases in between. The CDR3 runs to 13 residues. As DNA, the CDR3 is TGTGCCAGCAGTGTCCTAGACACCGGGGAGCTGTTTTTT. Residues: CASSVLDTGELFF.

This clone is a singleton in its sample. The chain employs TRBV29-1 and TRBJ2-7; 9 positions agree with TRBD2. Germline CDR1 and CDR2: SQVTM and ANQGSEA. Losses at the gene ends were 6 bases for V and 4 bases for J; bases not matched to a gene: 4. The CDR3 spans 12 residues. The CDR3 sequence: CSVRTSDYEQYF. The CDR3 coding sequence is TGCAGCGTCCGGACTAGCGATTACGAGCAGTACTTC.